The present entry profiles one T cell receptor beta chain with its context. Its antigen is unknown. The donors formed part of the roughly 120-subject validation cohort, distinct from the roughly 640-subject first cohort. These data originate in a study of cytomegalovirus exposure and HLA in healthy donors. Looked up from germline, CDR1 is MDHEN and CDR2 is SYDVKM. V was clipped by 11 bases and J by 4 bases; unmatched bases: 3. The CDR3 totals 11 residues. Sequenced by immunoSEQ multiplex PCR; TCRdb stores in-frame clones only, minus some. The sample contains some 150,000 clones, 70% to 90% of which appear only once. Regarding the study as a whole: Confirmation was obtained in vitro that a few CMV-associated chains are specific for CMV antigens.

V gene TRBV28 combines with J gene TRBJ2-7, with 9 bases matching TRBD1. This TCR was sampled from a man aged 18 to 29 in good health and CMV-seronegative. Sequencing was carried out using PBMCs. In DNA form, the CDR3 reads TGTGCCGGACAGGGGAGGTACGAGCAGTACTTC. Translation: CAGQGRYEQYF.